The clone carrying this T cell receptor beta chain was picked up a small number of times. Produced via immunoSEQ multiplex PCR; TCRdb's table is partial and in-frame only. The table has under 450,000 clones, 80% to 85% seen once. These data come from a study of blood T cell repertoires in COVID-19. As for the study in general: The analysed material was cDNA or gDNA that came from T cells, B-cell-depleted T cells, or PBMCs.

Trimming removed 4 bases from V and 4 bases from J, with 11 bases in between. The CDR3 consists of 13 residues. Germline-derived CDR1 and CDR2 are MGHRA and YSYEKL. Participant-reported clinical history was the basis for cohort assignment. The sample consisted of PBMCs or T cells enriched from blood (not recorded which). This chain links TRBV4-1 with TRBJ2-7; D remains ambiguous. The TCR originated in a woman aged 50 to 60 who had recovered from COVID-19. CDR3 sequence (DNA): TGCGCCAGCAGCCTTGCTGCAGGTTACGAGCAGTACTTC. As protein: CASSLAAGYEQYF.